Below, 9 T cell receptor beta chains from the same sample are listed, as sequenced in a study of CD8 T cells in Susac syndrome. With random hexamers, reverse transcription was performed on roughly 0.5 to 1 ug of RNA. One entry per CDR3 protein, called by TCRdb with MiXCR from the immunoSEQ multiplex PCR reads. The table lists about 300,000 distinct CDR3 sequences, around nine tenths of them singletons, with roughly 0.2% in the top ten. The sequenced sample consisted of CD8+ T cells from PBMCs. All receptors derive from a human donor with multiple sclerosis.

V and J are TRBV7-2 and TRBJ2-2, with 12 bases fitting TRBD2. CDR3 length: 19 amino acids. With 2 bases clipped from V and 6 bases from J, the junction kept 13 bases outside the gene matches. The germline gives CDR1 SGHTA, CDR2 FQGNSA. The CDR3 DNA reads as TGTGCCAGCAGCTTAATCCGGGGGCCCGGACTAGCGGGATCCGGGGAGCTGTTTTTT. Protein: CASSLIRGPGLAGSGELFF.

Written as DNA, the CDR3 is TGTGCCTGGGCTGGGACAGGGCTCGAGCAGTACTTC. Translated: CAWAGTGLEQYF. The chain uses TRBV30 and TRBJ2-7; 9 bases match TRBD1. Unmatched junction bases numbered 5, after V lost 5 bases and J lost 6 bases. Germline CDR1 is GTSNPN and CDR2 is SVGIG (reference sequence). The CDR3 contains 12 residues.

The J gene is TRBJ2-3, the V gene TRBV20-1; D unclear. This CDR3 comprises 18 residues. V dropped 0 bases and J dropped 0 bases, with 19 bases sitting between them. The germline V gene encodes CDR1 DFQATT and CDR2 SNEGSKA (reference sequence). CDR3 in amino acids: CSAREEIYPSFSTDTQYF. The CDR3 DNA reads TGCAGTGCTAGAGAGGAGATATACCCCTCCTTTAGCACAGATACGCAGTATTTT.

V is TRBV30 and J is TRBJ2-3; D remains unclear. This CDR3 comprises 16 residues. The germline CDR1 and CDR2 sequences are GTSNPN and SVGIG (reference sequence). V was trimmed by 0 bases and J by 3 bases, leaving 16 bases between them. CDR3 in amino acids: CAWSVGLALETDTQYF. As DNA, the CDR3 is TGTGCCTGGAGTGTGGGTCTCGCCTTGGAGACAGATACGCAGTATTTT.

Here the CDR3 DNA reads TGTGCCAGCAGCCACCGGGACCGACCGCAAGAGACCCAGTACTTC. Protein product: CASSHRDRPQETQYF. The chain is built from TRBV28 and TRBJ2-5, with D possibly called TRBD1 or TRBD2 (5 bases each). The length of the CDR3 is 15 residues. Trimming cost V 6 bases and J 2 bases, with 16 bases left between them. From germline, CDR1 is MDHEN and CDR2 SYDVKM.

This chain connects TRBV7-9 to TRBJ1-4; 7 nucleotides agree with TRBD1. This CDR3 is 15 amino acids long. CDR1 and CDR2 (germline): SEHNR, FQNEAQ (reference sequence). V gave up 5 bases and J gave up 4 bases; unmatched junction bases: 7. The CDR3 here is CASSPPTGINEKLFF. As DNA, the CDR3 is TGTGCCAGCAGCCCCCCGACAGGGATTAATGAAAAACTGTTTTTT.

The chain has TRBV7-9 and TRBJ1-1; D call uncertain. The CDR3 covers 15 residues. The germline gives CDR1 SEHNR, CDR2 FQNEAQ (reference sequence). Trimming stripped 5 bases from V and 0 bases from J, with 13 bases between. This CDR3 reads CASSQPDVLNTEAFF. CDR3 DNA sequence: TGTGCCAGCAGCCAACCCGACGTTTTGAACACTGAAGCTTTCTTT.

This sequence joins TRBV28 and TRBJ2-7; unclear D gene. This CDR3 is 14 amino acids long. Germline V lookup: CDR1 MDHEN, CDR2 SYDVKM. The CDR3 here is CGVGRPDSSYEQYF. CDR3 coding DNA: TGTGGTGTCGGCCGACCCGATAGCTCCTACGAGCAGTACTTC.

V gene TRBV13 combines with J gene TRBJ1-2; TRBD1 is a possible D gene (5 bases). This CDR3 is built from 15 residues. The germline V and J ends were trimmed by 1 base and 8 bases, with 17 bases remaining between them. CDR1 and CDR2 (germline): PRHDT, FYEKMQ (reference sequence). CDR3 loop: CASSLEGTGRDGYTF. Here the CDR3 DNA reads TGTGCCAGCAGCTTAGAAGGGACCGGAAGAGACGGCTACACCTTC.